A single sample is the source of the 31 T cell receptor beta chains below, sequenced in a study of blood T cell repertoires in COVID-19. Profiling relied on immunoSEQ multiplex PCR, and the TCRdb table lists in-frame clones only, not all of them. The sample carries more than 110,000 clones, 85% recorded once. Specimen: peripheral blood. These receptors were collected from a man aged 50 to 59 with acute or convalescent COVID-19.

This rearrangement joins TRBV11-3 to TRBJ2-1; 14 bases agree with TRBD2. V lost 5 bases to trimming and J lost 1 base; unmatched junction nucleotides: 4. The CDR3 has 17 residues. Germline V gene sequence: CDR1 SGHNT, CDR2 YENEEA. The CDR3: CASSGRTSGRSYNEQFF. As DNA, the CDR3 is TGTGCCAGCAGCGGGCGGACTAGCGGGAGGTCCTACAATGAGCAGTTCTTC.

This chain uses TRBV5-1 with TRBJ2-1; 9 positions match TRBD1. Trimming removed 4 bases from V and 6 bases from J; junction bases left unmatched: 8. CDR3 length equals 15 residues. Per the germline V gene, CDR1 is SGHRS and CDR2 is YFSETQ. The CDR3 loop is CASSPGQGLINEQFF. The CDR3 DNA sequence: TGCGCCAGCAGCCCCGGACAGGGGTTGATCAATGAGCAGTTCTTC.

This sequence joins TRBV18 and TRBJ1-2, with D perhaps matching TRBD1 (6 bases). V lost 3 bases and J lost 3, with 11 bases in between. The CDR3 totals 14 residues. From germline, CDR1 is KGHSH and CDR2 LQKENI. The CDR3: CASSPGQGYYGYTF. In nucleotides, the CDR3 is TGTGCCAGCTCACCGGGGCAGGGGTACTATGGCTACACCTTC.

This clone appeared a single time. The junction departs from the called germline gene at one end, perhaps through a read error. V gene TRBV30 combines with J gene TRBJ2-7; D uncertain. Looked up from germline, CDR1 is GTSNPN and CDR2 is SVGIG (reference sequence). The CDR3 covers 13 residues. As DNA, the CDR3 is TGTGCCTGGGGTGTCATGGAGAGCGACGAGCAGTACTTC. This gives the protein CAWGVMESDEQYF.

This clone has only a few counts. The CDR3 protein is CASSLGGGDYGYTF. The DNA of the CDR3 is TGTGCCAGCAGCTTAGGCGGGGGGGACTATGGCTACACCTTC. The chain recombines TRBV7-2 with TRBJ1-2, with D tentatively TRBD1 (5 bases). Germline lookup yields CDR1 SGHTA and CDR2 FQGNSA. Trimming left V 1 base short and J 3 bases short, with 9 bases between. The CDR3 extends over 14 amino acids.

The rearrangement uses TRBV19 and TRBJ2-3, with D tentatively TRBD1 (5 bases). The CDR3 is 15 residues long. Germline V gene lookup returns CDR1 LNHDA and CDR2 SQIVND (reference sequence). Trimming removed 3 bases at V and 0 bases at J, with 10 bases between. CDR3 residues: CASSIGQTSTDTQYF. CDR3 in DNA: TGTGCCAGTAGTATTGGACAAACTAGCACAGATACGCAGTATTTT.

This rearrangement joins TRBV20-1 to TRBJ2-3; maybe TRBD2 (6 bases). With 7 bases removed from V and 4 bases from J, the gap between germline ends came to 9 bases. This CDR3 contains 11 residues. Germline CDR1 reads DFQATT; CDR2 reads SNEGSKA (reference sequence). CDR3 sequence: CSGGVADTQYF. DNA of the CDR3: TGCAGTGGCGGGGTAGCAGATACGCAGTATTTT.

The table lists this clone with a count of one. The chain has TRBV11-3 and TRBJ2-7; perhaps TRBD2 as D (5 bases). Trimming pared 5 bases from V and 4 bases from J, leaving 15 bases between. The length of the CDR3 is 14 residues. CDR1 and CDR2 from the germline V gene are SGHNT and YENEEA. The CDR3 loop is CASSRRTTGYEQYF. CDR3 in DNA: TGTGCCAGCAGCAGACGGACCACGGGATACGAGCAGTACTTC.

This chain links TRBV27 with TRBJ2-7, with 10 bases lining up with TRBD1. From germline, CDR1 is MNHEY and CDR2 SMNVEV (reference sequence). V shed 5 bases, J shed 2 bases, and the junction held 15 bases outside the gene matches. The CDR3 is 18 residues long. Written as DNA, the CDR3 is TGTGCCAGCAGTCCCCCCCCCGGGACAGGGGATTACCCCTACGAGCAGTACTTC. Translation: CASSPPPGTGDYPYEQYF.

This clone was detected once. The rearrangement uses TRBV7-9 and TRBJ1-1, with TRBD1 matching over 7 bases. CDR1 is SEHNR and CDR2 is FQNEAQ in the germline V gene (reference sequence). The length of the CDR3 is 12 residues. Unmatched junction bases numbered 5, after V lost 3 bases and J lost 10 bases. The CDR3 here is CASSLGQPPAFF. CDR3 DNA sequence: TGTGCCAGCAGCTTGGGACAGCCACCAGCTTTCTTT.

The chain has TRBV3-1 (or the pseudogene TRBV3-2) and TRBJ1-1; D ambiguous. The ends were cut back, 1 base at V and 1 base at J, with 7 bases in the middle. The CDR3 length is 14 residues. The germline V gene has CDR1 LGHDT and CDR2 YNNKEL (reference sequence). The CDR3 bases are TGTGCCAGCAGCCAAGTAAGCCCGAACACTGAAGCTTTCTTT. Translation: CASSQVSPNTEAFF.

This chain links TRBV10-3 with TRBJ2-1, with 9 nucleotides matching TRBD2. V was clipped by 0 bases and J by 9 bases; unmatched bases: 9. Germline V lookup: CDR1 ENHRY, CDR2 SYGVKD. The CDR3 runs 16 residues. CDR3 sequence reads: CAISESSLAGSGEQFF. CDR3 nucleotides: TGTGCCATCAGTGAGTCGAGCCTAGCGGGGAGCGGTGAGCAGTTCTTC.

The rearrangement joins TRBV7-8 to TRBJ1-1, with TRBD1 matching 7 bases. There are 14 residues in the CDR3. The germline gives CDR1 SGHVS, CDR2 FQNEAQ. V gave up 5 bases and J gave up 1 base; unmatched junction bases: 4. The CDR3 here is CASSPRQGNTEAFF. Written as DNA, the CDR3 is TGTGCCAGCAGCCCGCGACAGGGGAACACTGAAGCTTTCTTT.

The chain carries TRBV13 and TRBJ2-3, with 8 positions matching TRBD2. V lost 6 bases and J lost 0; bases outside the gene matches: 2. The CDR3 spans 14 residues. CDR1 and CDR2 from the germline V gene are PRHDT and FYEKMQ (reference sequence). In DNA, the CDR3 is TGTGCCAGCAGAGAGCGGGGGAGCACAGATACGCAGTATTTT. Its protein product is CASRERGSTDTQYF. Together with reference TRBV13 and TRBJ2-3, the CDR3 gives the full variable domain: AAGVIQSPRHLIKEKRETATLKCYPIPRHDTVYWYQQGPGQDPQFLISFYEKMQSDKGSIPDRFSAQQFSDYHSELNMSSLELGDSALYFCASRERGSTDTQYFGPGTRLTVL.

The rearrangement uses TRBV6-5 and TRBJ2-3; D is ambiguous. V was shortened by 11 bases and J by 4 bases, with 7 bases between the two germline ends. Germline CDR1 MNHEY, CDR2 SVGAGI. CDR3 length: 10 residues. Here the CDR3 reads CAPRPDTQYF. The CDR3 DNA is TGTGCCCCCAGGCCAGATACGCAGTATTTT.

The J gene is TRBJ2-5, the V gene TRBV28; 7 bases align to TRBD2. The V gene end was trimmed by 3 bases and the J gene end by 5 bases; junction bases not matched to a gene: 6. The CDR3 is 14 residues long. Germline V CDR1 and CDR2: MDHEN, SYDVKM. The CDR3 region is CASSFMAGVETQYF. The CDR3 coding sequence is TGTGCCAGCAGTTTTATGGCGGGAGTGGAGACCCAGTACTTC. Full variable domain (remainder filled in from reference TRBV28 and TRBJ2-5): DVKVTQSSRYLVKRTGEKVFLECVQDMDHENMFWYRQDPGLGLRLIYFSYDVKMKEKGDIPEGYSVSREKKERFSLILESASTNQTSMYLCASSFMAGVETQYFGPGTRLLVL.

This sequence joins TRBV19 and TRBJ2-7; 9 bases fit TRBD1. V shed 7 bases and J 7 bases; nucleotides not matched to a gene: 20. This CDR3 has 17 residues. From germline, CDR1 is LNHDA and CDR2 SQIVND (reference sequence). The CDR3 loop reads CASTATGRGQGSWEQYF. The CDR3, as DNA: TGTGCCAGTACCGCCACGGGGAGGGGACAGGGAAGTTGGGAGCAGTACTTC. Full variable domain (outside the CDR3, taken from reference TRBV19 and TRBJ2-7): DGGITQSPKYLFRKEGQNVTLSCEQNLNHDAMYWYRQDPGQGLRLIYYSQIVNDFQKGDIAEGYSVSREKKESFPLTVTSAQKNPTAFYLCASTATGRGQGSWEQYFGPGTRLTVT.

This sequence joins TRBV10-1 and TRBJ2-1; TRBD1 matches at 9 bases. Per germline, CDR1 WNHNN and CDR2 SYGVQD (reference sequence). With 0 bases clipped from V and 7 bases from J, the junction kept 7 bases outside the gene matches. The length of the CDR3 is 16 residues. The CDR3 protein is CASSESMTGGKNEQFF. In nucleotides, the CDR3 is TGCGCCAGCAGTGAGTCGATGACAGGGGGTAAAAATGAGCAGTTCTTC.

This clone was found once. The chain employs TRBV6-5 and TRBJ1-6, with D maybe TRBD1 (6 bases). Germline V gene sequence: CDR1 MNHEY, CDR2 SVGAGI. The V gene lost 4 bases and the J gene lost 8 bases, with 12 bases spanning the gap. This CDR3 comprises 14 residues. The DNA of the CDR3 is TGTGCCAGCAGTTCAGGACAGCGATATTCACCCCTCCACTTT. Translated: CASSSGQRYSPLHF.

The chain links TRBV11-3 to TRBJ2-1; D perhaps matches TRBD1 (6 bases). Trimming took 3 bases from V and 5 from J, leaving 14 bases between them. The germline gives CDR1 SGHNT, CDR2 YENEEA. The CDR3 is 15 residues long. In DNA, the CDR3 is TGTGCCAGCAGCTTTGGCAACAGGGTGAACAATGAGCAGTTCTTC. Translation gives CASSFGNRVNNEQFF.

V usage is TRBV6-5 and J usage is TRBJ1-3; TRBD1 might be the D (5 bases). The CDR3 is made up of 12 amino acids. Germline loops: CDR1 MNHEY, CDR2 SVGAGI. V was clipped by 3 bases and J by 8 bases, with 8 bases between them. DNA of the CDR3: TGTGCCAGCAGTTATCCGGGGGACACCATATATTTT. Amino acid sequence: CASSYPGDTIYF.

This clone was seen only a few times. The V and J genes are TRBV7-8 and TRBJ2-1; 8 positions match TRBD2. From germline, CDR1 is SGHVS and CDR2 FQNEAQ. Trimming took 5 bases from V and 0 from J; bases not matched to a gene: 18. The CDR3 has 20 amino acids. CDR3 in amino acids: CASSPHPSGRRKSSYNEQFF. The DNA for the CDR3 is TGTGCCAGCAGCCCCCATCCTAGCGGGCGACGTAAGAGCTCCTACAATGAGCAGTTCTTC. The variable domain in full, completed from reference TRBV7-8 and TRBJ2-1, reads GAGVSQSPRYKVAKRGQDVALRCDPISGHVSLFWYQQALGQGPEFLTYFQNEAQLDKSGLPSDRFFAERPEGSVSTLKIQRTQQEDSAVYLCASSPHPSGRRKSSYNEQFFGPGTRLTVL.

The rearrangement uses TRBV18 and TRBJ1-1; the D gene is possibly TRBD1 (6 bases). Germline CDR1 is KGHSH and CDR2 is LQKENI. V lost 1 base and J 3 bases, leaving 15 bases between the germline ends. This CDR3 region has 16 residues. CDR3 loop: CASSPLGGGRYTEAFF. The CDR3 DNA reads as TGTGCCAGCTCACCACTTGGGGGCGGACGCTACACTGAAGCTTTCTTT.

This rearrangement joins TRBV5-6 to TRBJ1-1; D not resolved. The CDR3 runs 17 residues. Trimming took off 3 bases at V and 1 base at J, with 19 bases between the two ends. CDR1 and CDR2 (germline): SGHDT, YYEEEE. The CDR3 is CASSYQTEGYWNTEAFF. The CDR3 bases are TGTGCCAGCAGCTACCAGACCGAGGGTTATTGGAACACTGAAGCTTTCTTT.

The chain uses TRBV21-1 and TRBJ2-1; the table's TRBD2 call for D was not verified on the DNA. TRBV21-1 is a documented pseudogene. CDR3 length: 11 amino acids. CDR3: CASTGGGAAFF. The CDR3 nucleotides are TGTGCCAGCACTGGCGGGGGGGCGGCGTTCTTC.

This clone was seen once. CDR3 bases: TGTGCCAGCAGTTTAGCGGGAGTGTATTTCGAGCAGTACTTC. It codes for CASSLAGVYFEQYF. The chain recombines TRBV28 with TRBJ2-7, with 7 nucleotides matching TRBD2. The ends lost 2 bases at V and 6 bases at J; junction bases unmatched: 7. This CDR3 is 14 amino acids long. Per germline, CDR1 MDHEN and CDR2 SYDVKM.

V gene TRBV5-4 combines with J gene TRBJ1-2; 8 nucleotides align to TRBD1. The CDR3 contains 14 residues. Germline CDR1 and CDR2: SGHNT and YYREEE (reference sequence). The ends lost 5 bases at V and 6 bases at J; junction bases unmatched: 9. The CDR3 DNA sequence: TGTGCCAGCAGGCCCCTCGGACAGGGCAATGGCTACACCTTC. Protein sequence: CASRPLGQGNGYTF.

This clone was seen a single time. The chain joins TRBV7-6 to TRBJ2-7; D possibly corresponds to TRBD2 (6 bases). V lost 0 bases and J 4 bases, leaving 10 bases between the germline ends. CDR3 size: 14 residues. Per the germline V gene, CDR1 is SGHVS and CDR2 is FNYEAQ. CDR3 protein: CASSLAYGSYEQYF. The CDR3 bases are TGTGCCAGCAGCTTAGCTTACGGGAGTTACGAGCAGTACTTC.

CDR3 region: CASSEAGTSKGNEQFF. CDR3 DNA: TGTGCCAGCAGTGAAGCCGGGACTAGCAAGGGAAATGAGCAGTTCTTC. V and J are TRBV28 and TRBJ2-1; 9 bases agree with TRBD2. Germline CDR1 and CDR2: MDHEN and SYDVKM. The CDR3 runs 16 residues. Germline trimming cut 5 bases from V and 7 bases from J; bases unmatched to any gene: 12.

This clone was counted between two and nine times. This chain connects TRBV2 to TRBJ1-5; 10 bases align to TRBD1. Trimming cost V 6 bases and J 6 bases; bases outside gene matches: 5. This CDR3 spans 14 amino acids. Germline lookup yields CDR1 SNHLY and CDR2 FYNNEI. The DNA of the CDR3 is TGTGCCAGCAGCACTGGACAGGGGGGTCAGCCCCAGCATTTT. It is translated as CASSTGQGGQPQHF.

V and J are TRBV18 and TRBJ1-1, with D possibly TRBD1 on 5 matching bases. Per germline, CDR1 KGHSH and CDR2 LQKENI. The CDR3 totals 12 residues. Trimming pared 4 bases from V and 5 bases from J, leaving 8 bases between. The CDR3: CASSLQVTEAFF. As DNA, the CDR3 is TGTGCCAGCTCACTACAGGTAACTGAAGCTTTCTTT.